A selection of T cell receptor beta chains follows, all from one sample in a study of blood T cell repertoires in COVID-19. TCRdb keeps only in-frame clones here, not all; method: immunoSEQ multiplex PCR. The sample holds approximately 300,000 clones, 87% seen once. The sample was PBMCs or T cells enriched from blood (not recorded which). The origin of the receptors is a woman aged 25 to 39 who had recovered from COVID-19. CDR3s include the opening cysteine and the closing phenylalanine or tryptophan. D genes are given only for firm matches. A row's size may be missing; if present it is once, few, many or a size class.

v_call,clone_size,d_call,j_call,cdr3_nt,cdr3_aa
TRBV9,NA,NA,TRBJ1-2,TGTGCCAGCAGCGTAGGGGCAGGGGAGAATCTCAACTATGGCTACACCTTC,CASSVGAGENLNYGYTF
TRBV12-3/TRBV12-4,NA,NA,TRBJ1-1,TGTGCCAGCAGTTTTACGGGGGGTGAAGCTTTCTTT,CASSFTGGEAFF
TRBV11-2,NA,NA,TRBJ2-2,TGTGCCAGCAGCTCACCAACGACGGGGGTCGGGGAGCTGTTTTTT,CASSSPTTGVGELFF
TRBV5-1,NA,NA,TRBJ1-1,TGCGCCAGCAGCACAGGGACACGGAAGAACACTGAAGCTTTCTTT,CASSTGTRKNTEAFF
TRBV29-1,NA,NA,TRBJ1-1,TGCAGCGTTGACGGAGGGGTCGGGGACCCGAACACTGAAGCTTTCTTT,CSVDGGVGDPNTEAFF
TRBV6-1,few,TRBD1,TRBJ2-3,TGTGCCAGCAGTGACGGGACAGGGCACACAGATACGCAGTATTTT,CASSDGTGHTDTQYF
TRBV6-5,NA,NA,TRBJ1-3,TGTGCCAGCAGTTACTCCCAGGGAGGTGCTGGAAACACCATATATTTT,CASSYSQGGAGNTIYF
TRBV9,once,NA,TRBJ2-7,TGTGCCAGCAGCCCCAGAGGGCGAGGTGTCTCCTACGAGCAGTACTTC,CASSPRGRGVSYEQYF
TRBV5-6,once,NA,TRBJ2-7,TGTGCCAGCAGCTCGTTCTCCGAGCAGTACTTC,CASSSFSEQYF
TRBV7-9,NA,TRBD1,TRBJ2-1,TGTGCCAGCAGCCGCGGAACAGGGGGCCGCAATGAGCAGTTCTTC,CASSRGTGGRNEQFF
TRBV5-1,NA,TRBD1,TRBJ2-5,TGCGCCAGCAGCTCGCAACAGGGGTCGGGTGAGACCCAGTACTTC,CASSSQQGSGETQYF
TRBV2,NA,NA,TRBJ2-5,TGTGCCAGCAGTGGCGGGACGGAATACCAAGAGACCCAGTACTTC,CASSGGTEYQETQYF
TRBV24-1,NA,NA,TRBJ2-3,TGTGCCACCAGTGATAGTCAGGGATTTTTCACAGATACGCAGTATTTT,CATSDSQGFFTDTQYF
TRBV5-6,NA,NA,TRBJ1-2,TGTGCCAGCAGCTTGGGGGGCACTCCAGCTTACTACACCTTC,CASSLGGTPAYYTF
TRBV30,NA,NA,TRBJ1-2,TGTGCCAAAGACCCGGGGGGCGGCTATGGCTACACCTTC,CAKDPGGGYGYTF
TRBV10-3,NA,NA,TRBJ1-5,TGTGCCATCAGTGATCGGCAGGCTTGGCAGCCCCAGCATTTT,CAISDRQAWQPQHF
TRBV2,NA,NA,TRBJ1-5,TGTGCCAGCAGTGAAGACAGGGGCAATCAGCCCCAGCATTTT,CASSEDRGNQPQHF
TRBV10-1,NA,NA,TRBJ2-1,TGCGCCAGCAGTGAGTTTGCGGGTTCCAACGCCAATGAGCAGTTCTTC,CASSEFAGSNANEQFF
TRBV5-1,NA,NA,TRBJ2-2,TGCGCCAGCAGCTTGGTCGGTGGGGCGGACACCGGGGAGCTGTTTTTT,CASSLVGGADTGELFF
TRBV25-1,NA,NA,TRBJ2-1,TGTGCCAGCAGTGATAGAAAGGGAGTCGAGGATGAGCAGTTCTTC,CASSDRKGVEDEQFF
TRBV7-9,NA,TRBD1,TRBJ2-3,TGTGCCAGCAGCGGACAGGTCTCAGATACGCAGTATTTT,CASSGQVSDTQYF
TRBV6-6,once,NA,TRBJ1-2,TGTGCCAGCACCGGTCTGGGCGTAGGGAGCTATGGCTACACCTTC,CASTGLGVGSYGYTF
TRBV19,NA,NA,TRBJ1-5,TGTGCCAGTAGTATATGGAGGGGCGGGGGCAATCAGCCCCAGCATTTT,CASSIWRGGGNQPQHF
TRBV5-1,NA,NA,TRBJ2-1,TGCGCCAGCAGCCTGGGCGGGACAGTCTCTAACAATGAGCAGTTCTTC,CASSLGGTVSNNEQFF
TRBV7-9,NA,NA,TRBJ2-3,TGTGCCAGCAGCTTAACTAGTTCAGATACGCAGTATTTT,CASSLTSSDTQYF
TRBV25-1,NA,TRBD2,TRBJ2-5,TGTGCCAGCAGTGCGGGGGGCCAAGAGACCCAGTACTTC,CASSAGGQETQYF
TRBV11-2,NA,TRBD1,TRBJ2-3,TGTGCCAGCAGCTTACGCACAGGGGGGGATACGCAGTATTTT,CASSLRTGGDTQYF
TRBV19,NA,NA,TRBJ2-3,TGTGCGAGTGGGGGGACCCCCCGCGATACGCAGTATTTT,CASGGTPRDTQYF